This TCR beta chain was recovered during a study of blood T cell repertoires in COVID-19. Generated by immunoSEQ multiplex PCR, the TCRdb table keeps only in-frame clones and is missing some. Here the sample spans some 240,000 clones, around 83% being singletons. V lost 6 bases and J lost 2; bases outside the gene matches: 1. CDR3 size: 13 residues. Germline assignment: CDR1 MDHEN and CDR2 SYDVKM. J is TRBJ2-7 and V is TRBV28; 10 nucleotides line up with TRBD2. The specimen sequenced was peripheral blood. This receptor was identified in a woman in her 70s with COVID-19, enrolled during active disease. CDR3 protein: CASRSGRAYEQYF. In nucleotides, the CDR3 is TGTGCCAGCAGAAGCGGGAGGGCCTACGAGCAGTACTTC.